This TCR beta chain was captured by sequencing in a study of cytotoxic CD8 clonotypes in ibrutinib-treated CLL (dated by TCRdb to 2020 to 2023). Some background on the complete study: In this cohort, more than 14 patients were treatment-naive and fewer than 13 were relapsed/refractory, while fewer than 18 had unmutated IGHV. Responses were partial in roughly 24 patients and complete in 2; after median around 72 months follow-up, about 14 stayed in remission and approximately 12 progressed. Response samples were obtained after a median of approximately twelve months of treatment, with a range of about 6 to 40 months. On average, each sample had a few hundred thousand productive templates and tens of thousands of productive rearrangements. Longitudinal samples were obtainable from about 30% of the roughly 90 participants in the trial. Cryopreserved peripheral blood mononuclear cells were collected before treatment, at response, and at either disease progression or sustained remission.

CDR1 and CDR2, looked up from the germline V gene, are SNHLY and FYNNEI. Including the terminal cysteine and phenylalanine, the CDR3 comprises 14 residues. Only CDR3 DNA remains: 42 bases, in frame from the first base. The V end gives up 6 bases and the J end 4 bases, leaving 7 bases in the junction not matched to a gene. Worth noting for this clone: What antigen it recognizes has not been identified. Base qualities are not recorded, but no much larger clone differs from it by a single base.

For TCR beta library preparation, approximately 2 micrograms of genomic DNA was extracted from cryopreserved PBMCs. High-throughput TCR beta sequencing was performed on longitudinal blood samples from CLL patients receiving ibrutinib monotherapy. The patients took part in an open-label, single-center phase 2 trial of ibrutinib monotherapy. The study at large found these results: Baseline clonality exceeded that of age-matched healthy donors and correlated strongly with circulating CD8+ T-cell counts. An increase in clonality was observed at ibrutinib response, with clonality remaining stable during sustained remission and falling back toward baseline at progression. Sustained-remission and progressing patients did not have matched sampling times, and lymph node repertoires were not examined. Public clonotypes were found to be uncommon and were observed to contract or remain stable during treatment; the increase in clonality was shown to reflect expansion of private clonotypes at ibrutinib response.

Each clonotype received, on average, around 9.6x coverage in deep resolution sequencing performed on a MiSeq, where the target depth lay between 1 in 1 million and 1 in 200,000 T cells. The immunoSEQ hsTCRB Kit was used to generate the TCR beta libraries. Processing in the source paper ran as follows. Data were analyzed with ImmunoSEQ Data Assistant and ImmunoSEQ Analyzer, with V, D and J genes assigned per IMGT definitions. Clonality, which ranges from 0 to 1, was calculated by subtracting the normalized Shannon entropy of productive rearrangement frequencies from one. Only overrepresented clonotypes making up at least 0.05% of each patient's repertoire were included in the public clonotype analysis. Approximately 12 repertoires from age-matched healthy donors, obtained from immuneACCESS, served as clonality controls. Imported from immuneACCESS, the table was reduced by TCRdb to in-frame sequences with V and J called. These copies leave out some clones; in studies compared against another copy, an unresolved V gene accounts for under half, and the cause of the remainder is not known. The V and J calls and the clone size are those of that table, but D and trimming were determined from the DNA. Across this sample there are about 28,000 clones, with about three fifths seen only once. 13% to 15% of the sample is in the top ten clones.

This TCR was recovered from a human donor with chronic lymphocytic leukemia. The sequence links TRBV2 to TRBJ2-7; the junction holds 9 bases that match TRBD1. This material consisted of PBMCs, taken before ibrutinib treatment. The nucleotide sequence reads TGTGCCAGCAGCGAGACAGGGGGATTGTACGAGCAGTACTTC. Its protein is CASSETGGLYEQYF.